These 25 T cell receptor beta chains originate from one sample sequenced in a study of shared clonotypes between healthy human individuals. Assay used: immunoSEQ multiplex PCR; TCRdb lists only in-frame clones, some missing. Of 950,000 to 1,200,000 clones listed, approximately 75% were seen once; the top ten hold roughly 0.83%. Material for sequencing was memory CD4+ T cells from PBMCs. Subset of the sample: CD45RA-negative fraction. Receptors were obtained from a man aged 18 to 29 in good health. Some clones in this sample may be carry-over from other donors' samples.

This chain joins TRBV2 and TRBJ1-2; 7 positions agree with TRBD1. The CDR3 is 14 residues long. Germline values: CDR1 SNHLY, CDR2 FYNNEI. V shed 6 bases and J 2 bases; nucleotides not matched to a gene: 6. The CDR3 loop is CASRGDSWNYGYTF. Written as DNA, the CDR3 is TGTGCCAGCAGGGGGGACAGCTGGAACTATGGCTACACCTTC.

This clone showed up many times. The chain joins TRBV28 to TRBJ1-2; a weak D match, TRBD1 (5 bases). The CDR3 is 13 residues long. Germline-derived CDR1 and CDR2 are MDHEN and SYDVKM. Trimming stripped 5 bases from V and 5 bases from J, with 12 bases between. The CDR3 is CASSLYPGYGYTF. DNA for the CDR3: TGTGCCAGCAGTCTCTACCCAGGGTATGGCTACACCTTC.

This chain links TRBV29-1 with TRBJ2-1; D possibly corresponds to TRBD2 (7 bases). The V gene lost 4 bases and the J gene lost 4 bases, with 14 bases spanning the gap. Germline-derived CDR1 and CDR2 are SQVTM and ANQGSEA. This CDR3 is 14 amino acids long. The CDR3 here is CSVGGGPLYNEQFF. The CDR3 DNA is TGCAGCGTTGGGGGGGGCCCCCTTTACAATGAGCAGTTCTTC.

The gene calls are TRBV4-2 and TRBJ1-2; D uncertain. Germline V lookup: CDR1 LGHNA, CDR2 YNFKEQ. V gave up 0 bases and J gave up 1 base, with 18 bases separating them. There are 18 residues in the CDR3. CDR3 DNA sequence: TGTGCCAGCAGCCAAGAACCGGACGGGCCGGATGGTAACTATGGCTACACCTTC. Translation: CASSQEPDGPDGNYGYTF.

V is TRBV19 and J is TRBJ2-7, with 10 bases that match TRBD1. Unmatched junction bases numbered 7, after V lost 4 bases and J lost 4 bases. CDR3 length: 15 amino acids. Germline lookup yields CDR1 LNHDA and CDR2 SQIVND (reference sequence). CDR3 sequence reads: CASSTLRTGGYEQYF. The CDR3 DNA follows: TGTGCCAGTAGTACCTTACGGACAGGGGGATACGAGCAGTACTTC.

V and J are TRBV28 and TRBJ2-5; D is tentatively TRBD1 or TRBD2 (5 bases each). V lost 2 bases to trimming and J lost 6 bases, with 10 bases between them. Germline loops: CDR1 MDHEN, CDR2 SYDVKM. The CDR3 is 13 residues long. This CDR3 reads CASSLTGPKTQYF. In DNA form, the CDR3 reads TGTGCCAGCAGTTTAACGGGGCCTAAGACCCAGTACTTC.

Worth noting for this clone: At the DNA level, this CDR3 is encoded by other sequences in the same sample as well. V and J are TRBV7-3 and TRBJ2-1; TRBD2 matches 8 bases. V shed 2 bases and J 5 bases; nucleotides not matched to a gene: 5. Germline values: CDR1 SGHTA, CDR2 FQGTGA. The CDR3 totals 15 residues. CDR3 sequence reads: CASSLAGGGNNEQFF. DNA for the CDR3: TGTGCCAGCAGCTTAGCGGGAGGAGGGAACAATGAGCAGTTCTTC.

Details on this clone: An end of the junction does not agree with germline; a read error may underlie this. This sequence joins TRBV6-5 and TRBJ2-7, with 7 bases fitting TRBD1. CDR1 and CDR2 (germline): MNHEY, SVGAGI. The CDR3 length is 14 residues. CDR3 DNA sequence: TGTGCCAGCAGTTACGGACAGGACTCCTACAAGCAGTACTTC. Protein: CASSYGQDSYKQYF.

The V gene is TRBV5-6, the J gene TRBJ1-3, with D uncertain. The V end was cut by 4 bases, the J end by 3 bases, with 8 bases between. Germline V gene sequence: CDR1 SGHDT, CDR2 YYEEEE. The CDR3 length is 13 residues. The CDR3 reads CASSSKGGNTIYF. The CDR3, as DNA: TGTGCCAGCAGCAGTAAAGGTGGAAACACCATATATTTT. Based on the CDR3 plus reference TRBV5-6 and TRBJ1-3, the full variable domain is DAGVTQSPTHLIKTRGQQVTLRCSPKSGHDTVSWYQQALGQGPQFIFQYYEEEERQRGNFPDRFSGHQFPNYSSELNVNALLLGDSALYLCASSSKGGNTIYFGEGSWLTVV.

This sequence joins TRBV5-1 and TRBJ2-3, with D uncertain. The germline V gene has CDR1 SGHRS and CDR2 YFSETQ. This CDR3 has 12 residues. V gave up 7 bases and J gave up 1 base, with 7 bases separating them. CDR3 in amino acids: CASAVGTDTQYF. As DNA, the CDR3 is TGCGCCAGCGCCGTTGGCACAGATACGCAGTATTTT.

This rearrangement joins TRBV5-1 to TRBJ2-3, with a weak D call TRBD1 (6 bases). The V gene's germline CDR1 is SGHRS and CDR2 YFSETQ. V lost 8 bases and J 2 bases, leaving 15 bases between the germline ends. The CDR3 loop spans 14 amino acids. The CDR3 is CASTMTGTTDTQYF. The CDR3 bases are TGCGCCAGTACGATGACAGGAACCACAGATACGCAGTATTTT.

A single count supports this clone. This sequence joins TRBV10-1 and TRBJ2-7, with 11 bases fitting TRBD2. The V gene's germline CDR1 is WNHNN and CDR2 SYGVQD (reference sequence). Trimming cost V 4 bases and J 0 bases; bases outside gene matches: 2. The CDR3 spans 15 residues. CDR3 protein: CASSAGLADSYEQYF. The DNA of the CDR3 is TGCGCCAGCAGTGCGGGACTAGCGGACTCCTACGAGCAGTACTTC.

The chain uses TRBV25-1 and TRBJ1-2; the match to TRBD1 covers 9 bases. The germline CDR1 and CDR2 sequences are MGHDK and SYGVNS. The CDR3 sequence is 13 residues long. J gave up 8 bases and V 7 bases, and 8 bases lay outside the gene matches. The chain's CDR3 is CASTNPGQGGYTF. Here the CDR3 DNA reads TGTGCCAGCACTAACCCGGGACAGGGCGGCTACACCTTC.

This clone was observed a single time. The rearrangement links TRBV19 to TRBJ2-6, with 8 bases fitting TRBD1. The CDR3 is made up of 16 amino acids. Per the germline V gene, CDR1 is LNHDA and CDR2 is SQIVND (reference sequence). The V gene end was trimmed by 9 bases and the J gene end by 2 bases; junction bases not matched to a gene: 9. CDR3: CASHAQGATGANVLTF. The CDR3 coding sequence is TGTGCCAGCCACGCGCAGGGGGCCACTGGGGCCAACGTCCTGACTTTC.

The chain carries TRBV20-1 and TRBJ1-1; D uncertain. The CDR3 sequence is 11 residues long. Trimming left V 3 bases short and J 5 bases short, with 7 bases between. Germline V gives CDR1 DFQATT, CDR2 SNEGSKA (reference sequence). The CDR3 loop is CSASPGTEAFF. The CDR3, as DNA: TGCAGTGCTAGCCCCGGAACTGAAGCTTTCTTT.

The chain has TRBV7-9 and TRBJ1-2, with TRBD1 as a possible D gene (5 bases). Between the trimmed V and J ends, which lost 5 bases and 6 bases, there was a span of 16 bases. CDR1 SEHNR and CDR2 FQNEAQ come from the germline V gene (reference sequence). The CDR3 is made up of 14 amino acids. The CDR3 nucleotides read TGTGCCAGCAGCCCTGGACAATTATCGAATGGCTACACCTTC. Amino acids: CASSPGQLSNGYTF. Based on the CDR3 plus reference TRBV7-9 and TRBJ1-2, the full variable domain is DTGVSQNPRHKITKRGQNVTFRCDPISEHNRLYWYRQTLGQGPEFLTYFQNEAQLEKSRLLSDRFSAERPKGSFSTLEIQRTEQGDSAMYLCASSPGQLSNGYTFGSGTRLTVV.

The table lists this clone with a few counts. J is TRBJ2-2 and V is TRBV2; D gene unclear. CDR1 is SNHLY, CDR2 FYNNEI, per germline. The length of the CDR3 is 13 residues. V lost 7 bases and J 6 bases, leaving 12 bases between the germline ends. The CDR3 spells CASTPIGAGELFF. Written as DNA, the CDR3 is TGTGCCAGCACCCCGATTGGAGCCGGGGAGCTGTTTTTT.

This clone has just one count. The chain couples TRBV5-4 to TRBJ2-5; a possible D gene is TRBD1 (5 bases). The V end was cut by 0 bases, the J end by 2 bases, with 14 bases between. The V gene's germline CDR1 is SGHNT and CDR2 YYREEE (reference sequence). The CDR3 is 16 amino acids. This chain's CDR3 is CASSLGAGPSQETQYF. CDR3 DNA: TGTGCCAGCAGCTTGGGGGCAGGGCCCTCACAAGAGACCCAGTACTTC. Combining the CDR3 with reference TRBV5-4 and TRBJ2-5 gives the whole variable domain ETGVTQSPTHLIKTRGQQVTLRCSSQSGHNTVSWYQQALGQGPQFIFQYYREEENGRGNFPPRFSGLQFPNYSSELNVNALELDDSALYLCASSLGAGPSQETQYFGPGTRLLVL.

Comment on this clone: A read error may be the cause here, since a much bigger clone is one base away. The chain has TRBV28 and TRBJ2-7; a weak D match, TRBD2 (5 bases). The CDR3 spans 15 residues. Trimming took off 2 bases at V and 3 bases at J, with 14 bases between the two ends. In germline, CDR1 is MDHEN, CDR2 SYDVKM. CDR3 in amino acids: CASSLSPRGSYEQYF. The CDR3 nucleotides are TGTGCCAGCAGTTTAAGTCCTAGAGGGAGCTACGAGCAGTACTTC.

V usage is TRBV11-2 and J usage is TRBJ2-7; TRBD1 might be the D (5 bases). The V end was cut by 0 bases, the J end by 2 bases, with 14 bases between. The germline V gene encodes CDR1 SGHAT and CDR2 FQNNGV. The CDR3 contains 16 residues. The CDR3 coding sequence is TGTGCCAGCAGCTTAGATTTAAATACAGGCGCCTACGAGCAGTACTTC. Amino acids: CASSLDLNTGAYEQYF.

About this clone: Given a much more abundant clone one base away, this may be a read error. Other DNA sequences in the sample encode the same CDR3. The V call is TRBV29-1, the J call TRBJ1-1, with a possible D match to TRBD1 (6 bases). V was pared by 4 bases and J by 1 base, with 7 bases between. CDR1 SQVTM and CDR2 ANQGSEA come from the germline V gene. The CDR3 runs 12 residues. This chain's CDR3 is CSVGRGNTEAFF. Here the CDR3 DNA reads TGCAGCGTTGGCAGGGGGAACACTGAAGCTTTCTTT.

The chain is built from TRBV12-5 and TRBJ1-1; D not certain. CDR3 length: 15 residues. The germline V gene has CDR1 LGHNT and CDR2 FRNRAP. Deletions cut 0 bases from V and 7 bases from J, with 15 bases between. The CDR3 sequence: CASGLVGPPGYEAFF. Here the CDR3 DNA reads TGTGCTAGTGGTTTGGTAGGGCCGCCCGGTTATGAAGCTTTCTTT.

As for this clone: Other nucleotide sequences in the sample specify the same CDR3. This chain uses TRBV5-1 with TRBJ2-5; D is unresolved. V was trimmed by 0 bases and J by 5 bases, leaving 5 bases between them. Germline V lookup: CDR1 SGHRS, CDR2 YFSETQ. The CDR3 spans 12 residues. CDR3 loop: CASSLEEETQYF. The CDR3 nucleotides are TGCGCCAGCAGCTTGGAGGAGGAGACCCAGTACTTC.

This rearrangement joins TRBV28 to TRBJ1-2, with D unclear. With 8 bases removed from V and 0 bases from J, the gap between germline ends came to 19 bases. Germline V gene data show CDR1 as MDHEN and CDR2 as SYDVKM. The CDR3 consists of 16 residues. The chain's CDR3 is CASGLYMRSSNYGYTF. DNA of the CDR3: TGTGCCAGCGGACTTTACATGAGGAGCTCTAACTATGGCTACACCTTC.

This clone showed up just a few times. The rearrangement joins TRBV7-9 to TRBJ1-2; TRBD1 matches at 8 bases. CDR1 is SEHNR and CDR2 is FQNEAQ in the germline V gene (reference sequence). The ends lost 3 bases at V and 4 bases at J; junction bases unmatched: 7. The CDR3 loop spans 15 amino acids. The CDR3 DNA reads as TGTGCCAGCAGCTTTAGACAGGGGCCCCTCTATGGCTACACCTTC. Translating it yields CASSFRQGPLYGYTF. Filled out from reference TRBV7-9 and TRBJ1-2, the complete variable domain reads DTGVSQNPRHKITKRGQNVTFRCDPISEHNRLYWYRQTLGQGPEFLTYFQNEAQLEKSRLLSDRFSAERPKGSFSTLEIQRTEQGDSAMYLCASSFRQGPLYGYTFGSGTRLTVV.